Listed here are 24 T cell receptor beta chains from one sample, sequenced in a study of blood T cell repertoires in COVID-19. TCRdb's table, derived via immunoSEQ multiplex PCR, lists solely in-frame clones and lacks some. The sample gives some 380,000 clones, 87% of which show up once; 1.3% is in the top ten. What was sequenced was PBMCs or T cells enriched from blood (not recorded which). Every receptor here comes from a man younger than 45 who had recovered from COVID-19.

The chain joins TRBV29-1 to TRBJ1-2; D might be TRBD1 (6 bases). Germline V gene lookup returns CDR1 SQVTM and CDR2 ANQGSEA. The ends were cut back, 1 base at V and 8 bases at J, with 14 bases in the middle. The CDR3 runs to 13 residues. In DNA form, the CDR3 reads TGCAGCGTTGAAGTGTCGGGGGGCGGCGGCTACACCTTC. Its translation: CSVEVSGGGGYTF.

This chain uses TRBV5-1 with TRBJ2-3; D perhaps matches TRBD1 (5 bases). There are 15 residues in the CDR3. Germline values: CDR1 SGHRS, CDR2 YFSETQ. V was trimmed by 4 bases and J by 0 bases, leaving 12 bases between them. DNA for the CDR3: TGCGCCAGCAGCAGGGGCCCTCCCAGCACAGATACGCAGTATTTT. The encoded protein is CASSRGPPSTDTQYF.

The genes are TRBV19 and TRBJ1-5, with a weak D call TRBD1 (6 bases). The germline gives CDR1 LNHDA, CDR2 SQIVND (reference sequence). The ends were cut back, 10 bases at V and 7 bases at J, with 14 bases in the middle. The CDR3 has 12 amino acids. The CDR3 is CATTGGGQPQHF. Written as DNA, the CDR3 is TGTGCCACTACGGGCGGGGGCCAGCCCCAGCATTTT.

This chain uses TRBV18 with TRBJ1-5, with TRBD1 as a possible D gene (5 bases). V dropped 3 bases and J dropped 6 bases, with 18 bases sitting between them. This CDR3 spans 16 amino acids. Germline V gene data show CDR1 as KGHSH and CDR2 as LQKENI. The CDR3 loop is CASSPLRAQGAQPQHF. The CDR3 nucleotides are TGTGCCAGCTCACCCTTACGCGCCCAGGGCGCTCAGCCCCAGCATTTT.

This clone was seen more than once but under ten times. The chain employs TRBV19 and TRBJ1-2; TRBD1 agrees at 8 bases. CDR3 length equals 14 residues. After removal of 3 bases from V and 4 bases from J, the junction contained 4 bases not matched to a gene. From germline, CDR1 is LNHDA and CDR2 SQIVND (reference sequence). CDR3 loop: CASSISTGGYGYTF. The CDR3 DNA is TGTGCCAGTAGTATTAGCACAGGGGGCTATGGCTACACCTTC. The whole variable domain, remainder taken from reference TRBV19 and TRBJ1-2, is DGGITQSPKYLFRKEGQNVTLSCEQNLNHDAMYWYRQDPGQGLRLIYYSQIVNDFQKGDIAEGYSVSREKKESFPLTVTSAQKNPTAFYLCASSISTGGYGYTFGSGTRLTVV.

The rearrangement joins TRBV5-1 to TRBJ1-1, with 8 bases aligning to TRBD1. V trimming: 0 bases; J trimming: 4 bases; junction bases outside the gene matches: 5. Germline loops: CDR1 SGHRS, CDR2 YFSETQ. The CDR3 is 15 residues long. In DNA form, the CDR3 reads TGCGCCAGCAGCTTGGCAGGGGGCGTGGGCACTGAAGCTTTCTTT. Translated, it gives CASSLAGGVGTEAFF.

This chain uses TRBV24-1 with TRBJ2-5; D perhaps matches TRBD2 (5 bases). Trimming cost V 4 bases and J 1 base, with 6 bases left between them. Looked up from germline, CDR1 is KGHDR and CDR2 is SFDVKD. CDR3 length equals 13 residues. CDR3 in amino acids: CATSDGVQETQYF. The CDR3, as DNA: TGTGCCACCAGTGACGGGGTCCAAGAGACCCAGTACTTC.

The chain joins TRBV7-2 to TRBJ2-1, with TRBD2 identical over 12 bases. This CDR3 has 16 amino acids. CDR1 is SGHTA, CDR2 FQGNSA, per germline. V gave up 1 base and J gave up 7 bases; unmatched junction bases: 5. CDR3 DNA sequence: TGTGCCAGCAGCTTAGAACTAGCGGGGGGTGGAAATGAGCAGTTCTTC. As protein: CASSLELAGGGNEQFF.

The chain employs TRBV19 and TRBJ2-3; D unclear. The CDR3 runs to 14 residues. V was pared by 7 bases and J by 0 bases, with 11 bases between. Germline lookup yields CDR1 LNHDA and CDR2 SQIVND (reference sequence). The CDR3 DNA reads TGTGCCAGTACCGGAGCCCTGAGCACAGATACGCAGTATTTT. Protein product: CASTGALSTDTQYF.

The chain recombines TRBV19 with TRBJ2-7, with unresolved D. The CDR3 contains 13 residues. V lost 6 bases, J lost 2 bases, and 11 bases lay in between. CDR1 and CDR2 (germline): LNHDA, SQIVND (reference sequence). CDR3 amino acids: CASSRRVTYEQYF. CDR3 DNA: TGTGCCAGTAGCCGCCGGGTTACCTACGAGCAGTACTTC.

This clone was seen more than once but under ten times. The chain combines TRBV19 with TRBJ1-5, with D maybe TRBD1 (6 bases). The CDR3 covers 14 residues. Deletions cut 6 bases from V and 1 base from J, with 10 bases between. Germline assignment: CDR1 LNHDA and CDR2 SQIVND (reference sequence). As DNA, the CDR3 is TGTGCCAGTAGCCGGACAGTGAGCAATCAGCCCCAGCATTTT. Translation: CASSRTVSNQPQHF.

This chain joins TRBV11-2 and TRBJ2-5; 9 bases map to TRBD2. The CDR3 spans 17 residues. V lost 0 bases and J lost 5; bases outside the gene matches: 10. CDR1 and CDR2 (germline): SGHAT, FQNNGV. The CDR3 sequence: CASSLDGWRGGGETQYF. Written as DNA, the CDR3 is TGTGCCAGCAGCTTAGATGGCTGGCGGGGGGGCGGGGAGACCCAGTACTTC.

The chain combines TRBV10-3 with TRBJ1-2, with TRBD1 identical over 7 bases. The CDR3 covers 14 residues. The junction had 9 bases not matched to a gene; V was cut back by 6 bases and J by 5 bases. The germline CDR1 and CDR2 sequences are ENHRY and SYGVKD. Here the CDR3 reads CAIRGTGTEYGYTF. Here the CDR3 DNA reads TGTGCCATCAGAGGAACCGGGACAGAGTATGGCTACACCTTC.

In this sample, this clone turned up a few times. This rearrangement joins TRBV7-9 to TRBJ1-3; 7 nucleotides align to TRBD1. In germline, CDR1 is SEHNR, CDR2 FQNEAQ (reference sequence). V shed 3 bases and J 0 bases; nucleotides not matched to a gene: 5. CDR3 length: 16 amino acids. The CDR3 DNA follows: TGTGCCAGCAGCTTGCACGGGACAGCCTCTGGAAACACCATATATTTT. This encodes CASSLHGTASGNTIYF.

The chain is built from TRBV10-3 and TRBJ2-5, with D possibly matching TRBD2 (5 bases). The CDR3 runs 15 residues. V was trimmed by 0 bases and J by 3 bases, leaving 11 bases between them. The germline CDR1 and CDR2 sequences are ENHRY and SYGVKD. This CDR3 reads CAISESPAGKETQYF. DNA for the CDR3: TGTGCCATCAGTGAGTCGCCGGCCGGGAAAGAGACCCAGTACTTC.

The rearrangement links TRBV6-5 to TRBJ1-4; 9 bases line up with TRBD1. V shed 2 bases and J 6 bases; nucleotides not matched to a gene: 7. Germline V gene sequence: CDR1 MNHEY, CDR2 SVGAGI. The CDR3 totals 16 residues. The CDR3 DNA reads TGTGCCAGCAGTTACAGGTGGGACAGGGCAGATGAAAAACTGTTTTTT. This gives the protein CASSYRWDRADEKLFF.

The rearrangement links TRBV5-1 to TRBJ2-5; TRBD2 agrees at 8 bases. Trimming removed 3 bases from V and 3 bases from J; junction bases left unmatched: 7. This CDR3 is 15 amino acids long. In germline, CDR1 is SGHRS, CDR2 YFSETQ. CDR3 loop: CASSSRGGSEETQYF. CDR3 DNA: TGCGCCAGCAGCTCCCGGGGGGGCTCTGAAGAGACCCAGTACTTC.

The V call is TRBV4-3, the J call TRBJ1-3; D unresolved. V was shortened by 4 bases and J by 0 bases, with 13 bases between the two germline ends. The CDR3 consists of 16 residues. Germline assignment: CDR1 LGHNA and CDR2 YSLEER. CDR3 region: CASSPSARSSGNTIYF. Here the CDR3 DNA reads TGCGCCAGCAGCCCCTCCGCCCGGAGCTCTGGAAACACCATATATTTT.

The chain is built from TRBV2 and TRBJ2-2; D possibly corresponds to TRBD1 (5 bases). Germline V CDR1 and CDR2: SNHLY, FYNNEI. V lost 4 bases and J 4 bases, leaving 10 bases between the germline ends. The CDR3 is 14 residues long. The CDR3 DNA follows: TGTGCCAGCAGTGGGGCAGGGCGCACCGGGGAGCTGTTTTTT. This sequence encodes CASSGAGRTGELFF. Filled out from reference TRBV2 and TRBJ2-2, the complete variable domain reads EPEVTQTPSHQVTQMGQEVILRCVPISNHLYFYWYRQILGQKVEFLVSFYNNEISEKSEIFDDQFSVERPDGSNFTLKIRSTKLEDSAMYFCASSGAGRTGELFFGEGSRLTVL.

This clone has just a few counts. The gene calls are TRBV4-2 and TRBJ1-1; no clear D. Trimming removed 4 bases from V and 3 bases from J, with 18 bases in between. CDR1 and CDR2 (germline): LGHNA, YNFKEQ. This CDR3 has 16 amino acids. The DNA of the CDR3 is TGTGCCAGCAGCCCGTACTTGGGTGCCCGGGACACTGAAGCTTTCTTT. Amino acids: CASSPYLGARDTEAFF.

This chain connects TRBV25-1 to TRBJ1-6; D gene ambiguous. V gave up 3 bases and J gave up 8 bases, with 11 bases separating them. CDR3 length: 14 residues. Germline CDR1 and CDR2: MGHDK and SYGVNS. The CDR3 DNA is TGTGCCAGCAGTGATTACGGGGTTTATTCACCCCTCCACTTT. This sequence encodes CASSDYGVYSPLHF.

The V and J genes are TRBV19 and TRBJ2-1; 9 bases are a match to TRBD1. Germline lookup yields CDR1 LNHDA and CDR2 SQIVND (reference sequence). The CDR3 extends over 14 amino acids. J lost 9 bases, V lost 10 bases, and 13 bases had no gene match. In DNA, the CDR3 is TGTGCCACTAAGTTGGACAGGGGCTGGGGTGAGCAGTTCTTC. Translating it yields CATKLDRGWGEQFF.

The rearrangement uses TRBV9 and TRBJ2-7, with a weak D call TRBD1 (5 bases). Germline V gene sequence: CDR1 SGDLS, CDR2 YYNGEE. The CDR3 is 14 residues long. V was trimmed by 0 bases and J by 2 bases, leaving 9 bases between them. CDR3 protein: CASSVEGKPYEQYF. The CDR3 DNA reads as TGTGCCAGCAGCGTAGAGGGGAAACCCTACGAGCAGTACTTC. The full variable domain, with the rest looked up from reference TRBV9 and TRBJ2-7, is DSGVTQTPKHLITATGQRVTLRCSPRSGDLSVYWYQQSLDQGLQFLIQYYNGEERAKGNILERFSAQQFPDLHSELNLSSLELGDSALYFCASSVEGKPYEQYFGPGTRLTVT.

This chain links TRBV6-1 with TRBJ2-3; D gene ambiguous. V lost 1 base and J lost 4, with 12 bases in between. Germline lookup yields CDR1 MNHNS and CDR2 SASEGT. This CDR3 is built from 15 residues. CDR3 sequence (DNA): TGTGCCAGCAGTGAAGACTTGGTAACGGCAGATACGCAGTATTTT. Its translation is CASSEDLVTADTQYF.